This is a list of T cell receptor beta chains from one sample in a study of blood T cells in healthy people across ages. MiXCR, applied by TCRdb to the 5' RACE reads, yields one record per CDR3 protein. Of 1,500,000 or so distinct CDR3 sequences in the sample, about 45% were seen once. Input material: blood. These receptors all stem from a woman aged 18-29 years in good health. The CDR3 runs from the conserved cysteine through the conserved F or W. Clone sizes are given selectively: once, few, many, or a class where the clone is expanded.

>.|TRBV25-1|TRBJ2-1
CASSDPGGADEQFF
>.|TRBV24-1|TRBJ2-1
CATSEDRANNEQFF
>few|TRBV29-1|TRBJ2-7
CSAETSSYEQYF
>.|TRBV6-5|TRBJ2-3
CASSNWRKRGVTDTQYF
>.|TRBV6-4|TRBJ1-5
CASSPRGEQPQHF
>once|TRBV27|TRBJ2-3
CASSTRRTGTTPDTQYF
>.|TRBV20-1|TRBJ2-1
CSASGRLRGPPDEQFF
>.|TRBV5-1|TRBJ1-1
CASSLEVGTGEAFF
>few|TRBV6-2/TRBV6-3|TRBJ1-2
CASSLPTRDNYGYTF
>.|TRBV29-1|TRBJ1-1
CSVEAGLNTEAFF
>.|TRBV28|TRBJ2-3
CASIPGASFDTQYF
>.|TRBV20-1|TRBJ1-3
CSALRQGAYENTIYF